This T cell receptor (beta chain) originates from a study of T cell changes during pregnancy in multiple sclerosis. Sequenced by immunoSEQ multiplex PCR; TCRdb stores in-frame clones only, minus some. The sample contains about 52,000 clones, 85% to 95% of which appear only once. CDR3 size: 15 residues. The germline V gene encodes CDR1 LNHNV and CDR2 YYDKDF (reference sequence). The ends were cut back, 3 bases at V and 5 bases at J, with 14 bases in the middle. Sequencing was performed on CD4+ T cells from peripheral blood mononuclear cells, taken in the third trimester of pregnancy. This chain uses TRBV15 with TRBJ2-1, with a weak D call TRBD2 (7 bases). The source is a female donor with multiple sclerosis, enrolled in a pregnancy study. The CDR3 region is CATSRRGLAHNEQFF. The CDR3 DNA reads TGTGCCACCAGCAGGCGGGGGCTAGCCCACAATGAGCAGTTCTTC.